This passage covers 4 T cell receptor beta chains from one sample sequenced in a study of cytomegalovirus exposure and HLA in healthy donors. PCR primers comprised 60 Vbeta and 13 Jbeta primers. Sequencing used immunoSEQ multiplex PCR; TCRdb keeps in-frame clones, though not all of them. The sample consists of approximately 89,000 clones, under 75% of them appearing once. Sequencing was done on a sample of PBMCs. These TCRs come from a female donor in good health and CMV-seronegative.

V usage is TRBV7-2 and J usage is TRBJ2-4, with TRBD2 matching over 13 bases. Germline CDR1 reads SGHTA; CDR2 reads FQGNSA. Unmatched junction bases numbered 2, after V lost 2 bases and J lost 7 bases. The CDR3 covers 15 residues. CDR3 loop: CASSLLTSGGNIQYF. The CDR3 nucleotides read TGTGCCAGCAGCTTACTGACTAGCGGGGGGAACATTCAGTACTTC.

The chain combines TRBV6-6 with TRBJ1-4; a possible D gene is TRBD1 (5 bases). V was trimmed by 2 bases and J by 4 bases, leaving 14 bases between them. The germline V gene has CDR1 MNHNY and CDR2 SVGAGI (reference sequence). The CDR3 covers 16 residues. The CDR3 sequence is CASSYPHDRNNEKLFF. The CDR3 coding sequence is TGTGCCAGCAGTTACCCTCATGACAGAAATAATGAAAAACTGTTTTTT.

This clone was detected only a few times. The chain links TRBV11-2 to TRBJ2-1, with D hard to call. Germline CDR1 reads SGHAT; CDR2 reads FQNNGV. The CDR3 covers 11 residues. Trimming took off 4 bases at V and 6 bases at J, with 4 bases between the two ends. The CDR3 DNA reads as TGTGCCAGCAGCTATAGCAATGAGCAGTTCTTC. Its translation: CASSYSNEQFF.

This chain connects TRBV2 to TRBJ2-5; D gene unclear. The J call is doubtful: the DNA matches TRBJ2-7 better. This CDR3 has 12 amino acids. Germline V gives CDR1 SNHLY, CDR2 FYNNEI. The DNA of the CDR3 is TGTGCCAGCAGTGAACAGAACTACGAGCAGTACTTC. Its translation: CASSEQNYEQYF.